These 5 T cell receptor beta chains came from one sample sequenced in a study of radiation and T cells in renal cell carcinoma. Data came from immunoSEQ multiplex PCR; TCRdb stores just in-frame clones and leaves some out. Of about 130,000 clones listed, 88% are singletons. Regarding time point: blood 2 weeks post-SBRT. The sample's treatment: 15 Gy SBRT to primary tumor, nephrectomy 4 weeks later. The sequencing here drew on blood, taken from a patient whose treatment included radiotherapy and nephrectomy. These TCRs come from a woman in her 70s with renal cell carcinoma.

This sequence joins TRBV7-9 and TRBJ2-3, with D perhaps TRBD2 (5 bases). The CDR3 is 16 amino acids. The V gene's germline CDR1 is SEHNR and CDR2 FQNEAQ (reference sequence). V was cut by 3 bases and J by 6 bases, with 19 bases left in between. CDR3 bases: TGTGCCAGCAGCTTTCAGATGGGAGTAGCGTGGGATACGCAGTATTTT. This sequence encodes CASSFQMGVAWDTQYF.

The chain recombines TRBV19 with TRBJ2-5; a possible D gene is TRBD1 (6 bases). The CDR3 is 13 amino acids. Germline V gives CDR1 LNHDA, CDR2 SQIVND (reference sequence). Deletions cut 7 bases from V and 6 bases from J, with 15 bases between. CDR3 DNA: TGTGCCAGTACCGCGACAGGTTTAAAGACCCAGTACTTC. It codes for CASTATGLKTQYF.

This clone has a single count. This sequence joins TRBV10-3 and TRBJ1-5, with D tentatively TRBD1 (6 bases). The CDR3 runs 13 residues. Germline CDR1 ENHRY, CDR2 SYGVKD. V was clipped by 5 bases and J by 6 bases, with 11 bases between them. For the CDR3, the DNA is TGTGCCATCAGTCAACAGGGAATTCAGCCCCAGCATTTT. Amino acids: CAISQQGIQPQHF.

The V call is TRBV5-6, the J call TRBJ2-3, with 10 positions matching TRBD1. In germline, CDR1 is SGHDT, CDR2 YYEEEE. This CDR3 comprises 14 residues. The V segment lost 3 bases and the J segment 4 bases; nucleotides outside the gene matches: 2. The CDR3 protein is CASSYGQGADTQYF. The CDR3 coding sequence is TGTGCCAGCAGCTACGGACAGGGGGCAGATACGCAGTATTTT.

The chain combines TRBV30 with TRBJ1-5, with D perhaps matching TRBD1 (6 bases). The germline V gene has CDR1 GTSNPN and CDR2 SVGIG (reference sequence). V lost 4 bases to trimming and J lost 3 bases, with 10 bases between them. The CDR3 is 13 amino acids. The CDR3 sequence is CAWIWTDNQPQHF. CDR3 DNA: TGTGCCTGGATATGGACAGACAATCAGCCCCAGCATTTT.